This T cell receptor beta chain was retrieved from a study of neoadjuvant anti-PD-1 for oral cavity cancer. The wider study: Patients without progression received a fourth nivolumab dose around day 43, then surgical resection on days 50-56.

Findings of the study overall: With three patients per group, TCR findings need larger cohorts. Post-nivolumab, blood T cell clonality was significantly elevated in non-responders.

TCRdb keeps only in-frame clones here, not all; method: immunoSEQ multiplex PCR. The sample contains about 72,000 clones, 70% to 90% of which appear only once. Trimming took 7 bases from V and 4 from J; bases not matched to a gene: 7. The CDR3 is made up of 14 amino acids. Germline-derived CDR1 and CDR2 are MGHRA and YSYEKL. Points on this clone: Its antigen is not known.

This sample's time point: after neoadjuvant nivolumab, at surgical resection. Analysis of PBMCs was direct, with no culture step. This sample comprised PBMCs, obtained after nivolumab (anti-PD-1) treatment. This sequence joins TRBV4-1 and TRBJ2-3, with TRBD1 matching over 8 bases. The sequence was collected from a person aged 35-79 years with oral cavity squamous cell carcinoma. CDR3 coding DNA: TGCGCCAGCAACCAGGGGGCGATGGCAGATACGCAGTATTTT. It translates to CASNQGAMADTQYF.